Reported below is one T cell receptor beta chain. TCRdb's copy holds only in-frame clones and misses some; the assay was immunoSEQ multiplex PCR. The sample carries 450,000 to 550,000 clones, about four fifths recorded once. The CDR3 contains 18 residues. Per germline, CDR1 SGDLS and CDR2 YYNGEE. Unmatched junction bases numbered 13, after V lost 0 bases and J lost 6 bases. These data are taken from a study of shared clonotypes between healthy human individuals. Across the study: A couple of women and three men aged 18 to 49 made up the donors.

Unsorted samples relied on roughly 99 million PBMCs, which served as the source of genomic DNA. This receptor was identified in a woman between 35 and 50 years old in good health. Some clones in this sample may be carry-over from other donors' samples. The material sequenced was PBMCs. V gene TRBV9 combines with J gene TRBJ2-1; TRBD2 aligns across 9 bases. CDR3 residues: CASSVGLAGWGVGNEQFF. The CDR3 DNA sequence: TGTGCCAGCAGCGTAGGTCTAGCGGGATGGGGGGTGGGCAATGAGCAGTTCTTC.